The sequence of this T cell receptor (beta chain) was determined in a study of shared clonotypes between healthy human individuals. Study results and limitations: The diversity represented, both genetic and in exposure history, was limited by few donors.

In the original analysis: There were no quality scores in the junction-only immunoSEQ sequences, so filtering differed. Profiling relied on immunoSEQ multiplex PCR, and the TCRdb table lists in-frame clones only, not all of them. V and J calls and clone size come straight from that table; D and trimming were deduced from the DNA. The table records hundreds of thousands of clones, roughly 95% of them present only once. Naive CD8 populations comprised CD45RO-negative cells positively selected for CCR7, excluding terminally differentiated effector memory CD45RA+ cells. The donors, all of them Caucasian adults, lived in Nashville, Tennessee. As regards this clone: Its antigen is not known.

The CDR3 runs 13 residues. CDR1 is SEHNR, CDR2 FQNEAQ, per germline (reference sequence). Trimming removed 5 bases at V and 4 bases at J, with 12 bases between. The source is a woman aged 25-40 years in good health. The chain couples TRBV7-9 to TRBJ2-7; perhaps TRBD2 as D (5 bases). Sequenced input: naive CD8+ T cells sorted from blood. CDR3 in DNA: TGTGCCAGCAGCCGCAAGAGGGAGTACGAGCAGTACTTC. Protein sequence: CASSRKREYEQYF. The full variable domain, in which reference TRBV7-9 and TRBJ2-7 provide the parts outside the CDR3, is DTGVSQNPRHKITKRGQNVTFRCDPISEHNRLYWYRQTLGQGPEFLTYFQNEAQLEKSRLLSDRFSAERPKGSFSTLEIQRTEQGDSAMYLCASSRKREYEQYFGPGTRLTVT.